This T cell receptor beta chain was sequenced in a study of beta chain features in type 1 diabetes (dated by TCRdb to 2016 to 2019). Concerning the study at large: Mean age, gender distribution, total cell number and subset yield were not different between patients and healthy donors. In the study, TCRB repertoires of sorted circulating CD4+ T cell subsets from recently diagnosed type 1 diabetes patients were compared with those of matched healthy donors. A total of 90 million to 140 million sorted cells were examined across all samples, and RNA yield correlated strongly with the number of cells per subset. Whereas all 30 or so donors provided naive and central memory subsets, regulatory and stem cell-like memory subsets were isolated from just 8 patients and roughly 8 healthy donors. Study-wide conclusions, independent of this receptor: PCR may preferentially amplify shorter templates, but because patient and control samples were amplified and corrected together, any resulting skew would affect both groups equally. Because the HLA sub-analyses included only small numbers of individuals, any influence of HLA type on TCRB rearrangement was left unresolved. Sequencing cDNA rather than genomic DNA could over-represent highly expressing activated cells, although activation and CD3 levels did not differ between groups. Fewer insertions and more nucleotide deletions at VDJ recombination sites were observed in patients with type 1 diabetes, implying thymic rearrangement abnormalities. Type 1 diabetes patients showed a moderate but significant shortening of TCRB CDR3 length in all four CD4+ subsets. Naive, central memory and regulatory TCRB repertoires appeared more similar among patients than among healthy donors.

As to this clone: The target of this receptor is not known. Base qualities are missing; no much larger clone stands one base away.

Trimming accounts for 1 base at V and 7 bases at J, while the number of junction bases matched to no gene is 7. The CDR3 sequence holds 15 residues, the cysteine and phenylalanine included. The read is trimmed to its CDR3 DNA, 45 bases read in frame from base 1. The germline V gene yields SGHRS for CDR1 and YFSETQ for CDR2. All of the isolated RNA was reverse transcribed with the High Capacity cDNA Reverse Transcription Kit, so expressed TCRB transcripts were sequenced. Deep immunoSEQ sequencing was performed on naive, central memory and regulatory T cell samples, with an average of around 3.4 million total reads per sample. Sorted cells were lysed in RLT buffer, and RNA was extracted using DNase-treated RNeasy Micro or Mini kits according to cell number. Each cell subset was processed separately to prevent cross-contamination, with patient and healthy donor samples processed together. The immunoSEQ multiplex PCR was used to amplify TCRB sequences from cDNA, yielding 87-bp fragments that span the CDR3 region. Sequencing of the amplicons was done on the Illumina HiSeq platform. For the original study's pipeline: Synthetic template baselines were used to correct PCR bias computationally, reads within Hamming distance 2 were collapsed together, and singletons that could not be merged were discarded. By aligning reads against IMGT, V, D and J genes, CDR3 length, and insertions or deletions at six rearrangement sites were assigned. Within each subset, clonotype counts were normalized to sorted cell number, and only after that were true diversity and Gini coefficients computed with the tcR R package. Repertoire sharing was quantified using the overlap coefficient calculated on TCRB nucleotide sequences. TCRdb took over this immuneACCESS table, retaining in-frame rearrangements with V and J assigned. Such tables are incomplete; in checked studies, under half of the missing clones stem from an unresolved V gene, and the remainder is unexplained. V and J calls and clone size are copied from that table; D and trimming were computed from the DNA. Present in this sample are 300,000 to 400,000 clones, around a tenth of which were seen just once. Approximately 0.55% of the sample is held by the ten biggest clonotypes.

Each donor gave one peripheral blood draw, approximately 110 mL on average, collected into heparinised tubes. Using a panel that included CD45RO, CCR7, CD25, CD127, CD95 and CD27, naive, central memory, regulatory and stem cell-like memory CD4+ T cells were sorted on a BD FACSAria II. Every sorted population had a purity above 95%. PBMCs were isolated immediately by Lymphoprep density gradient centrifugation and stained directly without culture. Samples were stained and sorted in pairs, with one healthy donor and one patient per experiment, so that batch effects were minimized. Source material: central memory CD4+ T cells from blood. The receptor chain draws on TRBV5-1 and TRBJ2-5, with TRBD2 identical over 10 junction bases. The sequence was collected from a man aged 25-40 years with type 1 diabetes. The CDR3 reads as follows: CASSLTIGLAATQYF. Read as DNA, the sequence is TGCGCCAGCAGCTTGACTATTGGACTAGCGGCGACCCAGTACTTC.